Following are 8 T cell receptor beta chains from one sample sequenced in a study of Ad26.COV2.S vaccination and SARS-CoV-2 variants. The treatment: some 20 received Ad26.COV2.S at low or high dose, single or two shots; 5 received placebo; per-sample allocation not given. Samples came from day 63 after the first vaccine or placebo injection. TCRdb keeps only in-frame clones here, not all; method: immunoSEQ multiplex PCR. The sample shows about 350,000 clones, approximately 84% of them seen only once. The source material was peripheral blood, sampled in a trial of Ad26.COV2.S vaccine versus placebo. The receptor set was obtained from a person aged 18 to 59 who received the Ad26.COV2.S COVID-19 vaccine or a placebo.

This clone occurred once. The chain carries TRBV21-1 and TRBJ1-6; the table's D call, TRBD1, was not checked against the DNA. TRBV21-1 represents a pseudogene. The CDR3 extends over 19 amino acids. The DNA of the CDR3 is TGTGCCAGCAGCCCCCACCCCCGGGACAGCGGGCTCAATAATTCACCCCTCCACTTT. As protein: CASSPHPRDSGLNNSPLHF.

The genes are TRBV3-1 (or the pseudogene TRBV3-2) and TRBJ1-6, with D hard to call. The CDR3 has 14 residues. Germline CDR1 and CDR2: LGHDT and YNNKEL (reference sequence). The germline V and J ends were trimmed by 1 base and 4 bases, with 5 bases remaining between them. In DNA form, the CDR3 reads TGTGCCAGCAGCCAAGCTTTGTATAATTCACCCCTCCACTTT. It codes for CASSQALYNSPLHF.

V usage is TRBV3-1 (or the pseudogene TRBV3-2) and J usage is TRBJ2-2; no definite D call. This CDR3 region has 12 residues. Per germline, CDR1 LGHDT and CDR2 YNNKEL (reference sequence). V was shortened by 3 bases and J by 8 bases, with 7 bases between the two germline ends. The CDR3: CASSHGVGELFF. CDR3 nucleotide sequence: TGTGCCAGCAGCCACGGCGTGGGGGAGCTGTTTTTT.

This chain links TRBV7-7 with TRBJ2-1; 10 positions agree with TRBD2. The CDR3 is 17 amino acids. Germline CDR1 SSHAT, CDR2 FNYEAQ (reference sequence). V was pared by 1 base and J by 0 bases, with 3 bases of the junction left unmatched. CDR3 amino acids: CASSLGSSGSSYNEQFF. CDR3 nucleotide sequence: TGTGCCAGCAGCTTAGGGTCTAGCGGGAGCTCCTACAATGAGCAGTTCTTC.

V gene TRBV30 combines with J gene TRBJ1-6; D gene unclear. The CDR3 runs 13 residues. Germline V lookup: CDR1 GTSNPN, CDR2 SVGIG (reference sequence). V was pared by 1 base and J by 9 bases, with 10 bases between. The chain's CDR3 is CAWSERERSPLHF. The CDR3 nucleotides are TGTGCCTGGAGTGAACGGGAACGTTCACCCCTCCACTTT.

The chain recombines TRBV5-1 with TRBJ1-5; 8 nucleotides line up with TRBD1. CDR3 length: 15 residues. The V and J ends lost 4 bases and 4 bases, in that order; junction bases with no gene match: 7. From germline, CDR1 is SGHRS and CDR2 YFSETQ. The CDR3 sequence: CASSPGQGGNQPQHF. CDR3 coding DNA: TGCGCCAGCAGCCCTGGACAGGGTGGAAATCAGCCCCAGCATTTT.

This clone was observed a handful of times. V is TRBV5-6 and J is TRBJ2-7; 8 bases are shared with TRBD2. This CDR3 spans 15 amino acids. V gave up 2 bases and J gave up 2 bases; unmatched junction bases: 6. Germline V CDR1 and CDR2: SGHDT, YYEEEE. The CDR3 nucleotides read TGTGCCAGCAGCTTTGATAGCGGGGACCCCTACGAGCAGTACTTC. It yields the protein CASSFDSGDPYEQYF.

The chain joins TRBV7-9 to TRBJ1-1, with a possible D match to TRBD1 (5 bases). V lost 4 bases and J lost 4, with 13 bases in between. Germline CDR1 SEHNR, CDR2 FQNEAQ (reference sequence). The CDR3 covers 14 residues. The CDR3 reads CASSSHGGITEAFF. The DNA for the CDR3 is TGTGCCAGCAGCTCTCATGGGGGGATCACTGAAGCTTTCTTT.